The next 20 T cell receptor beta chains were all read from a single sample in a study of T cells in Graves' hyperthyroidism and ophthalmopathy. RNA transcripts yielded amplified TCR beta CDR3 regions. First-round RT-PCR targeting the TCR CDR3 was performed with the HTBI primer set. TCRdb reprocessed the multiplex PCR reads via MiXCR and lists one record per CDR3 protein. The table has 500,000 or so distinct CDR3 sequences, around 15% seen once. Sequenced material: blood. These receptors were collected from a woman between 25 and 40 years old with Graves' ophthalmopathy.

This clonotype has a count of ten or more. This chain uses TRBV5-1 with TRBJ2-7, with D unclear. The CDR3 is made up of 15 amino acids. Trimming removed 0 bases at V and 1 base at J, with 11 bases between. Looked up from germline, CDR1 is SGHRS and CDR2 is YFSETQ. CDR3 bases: TGCGCCAGCAGCTTGGAGGGTATCACATCCTACGAGCAGTACTTC. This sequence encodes CASSLEGITSYEQYF.

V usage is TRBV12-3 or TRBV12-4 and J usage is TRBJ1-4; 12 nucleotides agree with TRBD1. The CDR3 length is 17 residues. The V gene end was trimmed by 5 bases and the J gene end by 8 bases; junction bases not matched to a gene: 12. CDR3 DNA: TGTGCCAGCAGTCTCGAGCTCCGGGACAGGGGGCACGAAAAACTGTTTTTT. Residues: CASSLELRDRGHEKLFF.

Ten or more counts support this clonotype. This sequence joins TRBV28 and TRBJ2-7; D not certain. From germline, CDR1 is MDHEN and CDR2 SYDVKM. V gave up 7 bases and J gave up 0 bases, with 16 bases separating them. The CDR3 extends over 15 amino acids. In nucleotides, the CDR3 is TGTGCCAGCAAGATTGGCAGATCAAGCTCCTACGAGCAGTACTTC. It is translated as CASKIGRSSSYEQYF.

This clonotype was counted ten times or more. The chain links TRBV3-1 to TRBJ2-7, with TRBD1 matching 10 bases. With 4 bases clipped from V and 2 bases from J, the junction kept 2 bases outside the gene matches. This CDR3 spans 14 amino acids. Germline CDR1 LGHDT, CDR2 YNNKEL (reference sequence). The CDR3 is CASSRTGGTYEQYF. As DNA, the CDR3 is TGTGCCAGCAGCCGGACAGGGGGTACCTACGAGCAGTACTTC.

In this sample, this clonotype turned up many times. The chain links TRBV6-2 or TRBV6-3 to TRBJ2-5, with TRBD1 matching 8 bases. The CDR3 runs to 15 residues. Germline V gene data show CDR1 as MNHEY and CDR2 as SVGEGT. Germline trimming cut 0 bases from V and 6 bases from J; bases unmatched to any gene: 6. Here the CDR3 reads CASSYSRTGPQTQYF. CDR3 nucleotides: TGTGCCAGCAGTTACTCGAGGACAGGGCCCCAGACCCAGTACTTC.

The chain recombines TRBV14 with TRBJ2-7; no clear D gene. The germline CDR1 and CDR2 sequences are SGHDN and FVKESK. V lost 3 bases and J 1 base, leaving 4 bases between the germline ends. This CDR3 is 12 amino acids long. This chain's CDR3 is CASSHRSYEQYF. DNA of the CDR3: TGTGCCAGCAGCCACCGATCCTACGAGCAGTACTTC.

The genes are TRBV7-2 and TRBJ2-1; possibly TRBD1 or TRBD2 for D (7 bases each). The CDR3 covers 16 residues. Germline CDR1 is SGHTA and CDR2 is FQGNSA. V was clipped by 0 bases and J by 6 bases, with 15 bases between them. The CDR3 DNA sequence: TGTGCCAGCAGCTTAGCCCCAGGGGGGGGGGGCAATGAGCAGTTCTTC. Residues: CASSLAPGGGGNEQFF.

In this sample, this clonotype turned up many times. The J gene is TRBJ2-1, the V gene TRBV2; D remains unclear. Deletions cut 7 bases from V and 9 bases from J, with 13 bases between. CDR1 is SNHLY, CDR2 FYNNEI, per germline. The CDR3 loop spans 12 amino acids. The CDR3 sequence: CASTPLVAEQFF. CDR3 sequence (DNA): TGTGCCAGCACTCCTCTAGTGGCTGAGCAGTTCTTC.

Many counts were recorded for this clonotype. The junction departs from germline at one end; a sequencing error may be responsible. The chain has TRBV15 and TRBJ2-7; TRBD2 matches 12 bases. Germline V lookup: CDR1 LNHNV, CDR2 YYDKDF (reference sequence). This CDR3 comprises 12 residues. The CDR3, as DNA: TGTGCCACCAGCGAGGGGACTAGCGGGCATCACTTC. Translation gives CATSEGTSGHHF.

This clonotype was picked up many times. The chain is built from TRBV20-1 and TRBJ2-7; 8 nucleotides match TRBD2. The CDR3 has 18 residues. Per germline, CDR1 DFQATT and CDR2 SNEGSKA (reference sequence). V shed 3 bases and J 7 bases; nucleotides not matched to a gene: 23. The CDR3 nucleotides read TGCAGTGCTAGCGGGCCAGACTTAAGTGCGGGACTAGTATCTGAGCAGTACTTC. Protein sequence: CSASGPDLSAGLVSEQYF.

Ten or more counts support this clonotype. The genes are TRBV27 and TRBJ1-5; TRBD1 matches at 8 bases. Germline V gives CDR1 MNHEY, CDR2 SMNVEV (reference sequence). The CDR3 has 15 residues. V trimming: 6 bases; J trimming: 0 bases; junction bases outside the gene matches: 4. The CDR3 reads CASSPDRDSNQPQHF. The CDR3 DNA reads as TGTGCCAGCAGCCCGGACAGGGATAGCAATCAGCCCCAGCATTTT.

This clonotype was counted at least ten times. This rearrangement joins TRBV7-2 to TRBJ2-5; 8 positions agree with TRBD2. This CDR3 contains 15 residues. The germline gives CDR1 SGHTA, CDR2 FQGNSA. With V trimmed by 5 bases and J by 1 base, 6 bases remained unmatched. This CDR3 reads CASSQPGLVQETQYF. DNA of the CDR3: TGTGCCAGCAGCCAACCGGGACTAGTCCAAGAGACCCAGTACTTC. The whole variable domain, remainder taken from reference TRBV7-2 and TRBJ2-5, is GAGVSQSPSNKVTEKGKDVELRCDPISGHTALYWYRQSLGQGLEFLIYFQGNSAPDKSGLPSDRFSAERTGGSVSTLTIQRTQQEDSAVYLCASSQPGLVQETQYFGPGTRLLVL.

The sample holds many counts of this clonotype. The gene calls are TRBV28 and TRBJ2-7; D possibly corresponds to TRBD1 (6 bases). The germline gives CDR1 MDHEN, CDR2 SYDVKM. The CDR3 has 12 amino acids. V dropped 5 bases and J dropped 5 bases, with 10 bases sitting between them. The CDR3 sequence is CASSITGNEQYF. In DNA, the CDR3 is TGTGCCAGCAGTATTACAGGGAACGAGCAGTACTTC.

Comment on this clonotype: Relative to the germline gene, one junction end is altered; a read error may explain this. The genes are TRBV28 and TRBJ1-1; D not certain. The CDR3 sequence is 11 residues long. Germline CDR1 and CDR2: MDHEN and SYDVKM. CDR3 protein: CAGSFGREAFF. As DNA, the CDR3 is TGTGCCGGCAGTTTCGGCAGAGAAGCTTTCTTT.

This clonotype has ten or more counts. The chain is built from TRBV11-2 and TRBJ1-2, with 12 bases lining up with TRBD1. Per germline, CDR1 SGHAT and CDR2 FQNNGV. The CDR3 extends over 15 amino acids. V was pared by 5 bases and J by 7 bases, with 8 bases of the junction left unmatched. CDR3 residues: CASSLGGQGASGYTF. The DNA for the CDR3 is TGTGCCAGCAGCCTCGGGGGACAGGGGGCATCTGGCTACACCTTC.

As DNA, the CDR3 is TGTGCCAGCAGCCTGCTGGGACCCGCTGAGACCCAGTACTTC. Translating gives CASSLLGPAETQYF. This sequence joins TRBV3-1 and TRBJ2-5; D possibly uses TRBD1 or TRBD2 (5 bases each). V lost 4 bases and J 5 bases, leaving 14 bases between the germline ends. The CDR3 sequence is 14 residues long. CDR1 LGHDT and CDR2 YNNKEL come from the germline V gene (reference sequence).

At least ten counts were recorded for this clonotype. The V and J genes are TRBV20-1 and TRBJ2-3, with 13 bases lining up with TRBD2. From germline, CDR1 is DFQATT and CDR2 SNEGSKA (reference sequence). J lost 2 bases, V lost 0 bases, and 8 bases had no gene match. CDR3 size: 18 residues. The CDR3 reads CSARDSGLAGALTDTQYF. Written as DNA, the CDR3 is TGCAGTGCTAGAGACTCCGGACTAGCGGGGGCACTCACAGATACGCAGTATTTT.

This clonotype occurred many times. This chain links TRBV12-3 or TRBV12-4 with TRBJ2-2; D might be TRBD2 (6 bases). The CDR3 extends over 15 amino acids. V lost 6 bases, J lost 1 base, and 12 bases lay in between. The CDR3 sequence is CASSPGGKNTGELFF. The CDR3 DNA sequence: TGTGCCAGCAGCCCTGGAGGGAAGAACACCGGGGAGCTGTTTTTT.

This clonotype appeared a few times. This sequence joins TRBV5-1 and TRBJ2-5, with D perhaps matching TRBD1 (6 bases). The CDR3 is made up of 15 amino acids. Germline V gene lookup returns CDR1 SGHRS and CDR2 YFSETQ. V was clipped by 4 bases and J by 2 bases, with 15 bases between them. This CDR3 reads CASSPGDRDQETQYF. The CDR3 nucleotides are TGCGCCAGCAGCCCAGGGGACCGGGATCAAGAGACCCAGTACTTC.

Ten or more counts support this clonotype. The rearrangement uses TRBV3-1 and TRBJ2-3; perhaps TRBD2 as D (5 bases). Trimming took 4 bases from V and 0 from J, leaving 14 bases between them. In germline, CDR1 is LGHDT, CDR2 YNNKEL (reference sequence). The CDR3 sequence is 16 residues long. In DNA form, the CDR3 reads TGTGCCAGCAGCCCTCGGGGTAGCTTTAGCACAGATACGCAGTATTTT. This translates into CASSPRGSFSTDTQYF.